A selection of T cell receptor beta chains follows, all from one sample in a study of cytomegalovirus exposure and HLA in healthy donors. The table came from immunoSEQ multiplex PCR; TCRdb's copy has only in-frame clones and leaves some out. Here the sample spans some 140,000 clones, less than 85% being singletons. Material: PBMCs. These receptors were obtained from a woman between 45 and 60 years old in good health and CMV-seropositive. Each CDR3 is given without its conserved first and last residue. A row's size may be missing; if present it is once, few, many or a size class.

V gene	clone size	J gene	CDR3 length	CDR3 protein
TRBV28	NA	TRBJ1-5	12	ASRPDSHNQPQH
TRBV7-2	NA	TRBJ2-1	14	ASSLVSGGSYNEQF
TRBV11-2	NA	TRBJ1-1	12	ASRGWTDSNEAF
TRBV9	NA	TRBJ1-1	13	ASSVATRGNTEAF
TRBV9	NA	TRBJ2-2	11	ASNRESTGELF
TRBV14	NA	TRBJ2-7	13	ASSPRLVGGSEQY
TRBV7-3	NA	TRBJ1-1	11	ASSGQSNTEAF
TRBV7-8	NA	TRBJ1-2	14	ASSLLDSSLTYGYT
TRBV7-2	NA	TRBJ2-5	15	ASSFGRGQGAGETQY
TRBV6-1	NA	TRBJ1-1	11	ASSQTGAVRAF
TRBV9	NA	TRBJ2-5	16	ASSPGWGGGVTQETQY
TRBV7-2	NA	TRBJ1-1	13	ASSLALGHGTEAF
TRBV27	NA	TRBJ1-5	14	ASSPITFVDNQPQH
TRBV5-1	NA	TRBJ1-1	12	ASSYNRADTEAF
TRBV28	NA	TRBJ2-3	12	ASSRGHNADTQY
TRBV5-1	NA	TRBJ2-7	15	ASSLAATSGETYEQY
TRBV9	few	TRBJ1-2	12	ASSAGAEDYGYT
TRBV10-1	NA	TRBJ1-5	15	ASGQYRDRELDQPQH
TRBV9	NA	TRBJ2-2	14	ASSVQGGMDPGELF
TRBV7-6	NA	TRBJ2-3	14	ASSSRLAGGGDTQY
TRBV29-1	few	TRBJ2-3	10	SVVRLTNTQY
TRBV28	NA	TRBJ2-2	13	ASSLGGLNTGELF
TRBV7-9	NA	TRBJ1-6	11	ASSSAGASPLH
TRBV6-5	NA	TRBJ1-2	12	ASRGQGKLDGYT
TRBV27	NA	TRBJ2-1	11	ASSLSLVNEQF
TRBV5-1	NA	TRBJ2-2	12	ASSPLDNTGELF
TRBV4-3	few	TRBJ1-1	11	ASSQVGGTEAF
TRBV15	NA	TRBJ1-1	10	ATSFAVTEAF
TRBV30	NA	TRBJ1-5	11	AWSGRENQPQH
TRBV6-4	few	TRBJ2-1	12	ASSALTGAGEQF
TRBV13	NA	TRBJ2-1	13	ASSSTSGGGDEQF
TRBV19	few	TRBJ2-5	15	ASSIVVAGTLQETQY
TRBV6-6	NA	TRBJ2-7	12	ASRRTGNDDEQY
TRBV6-5	NA	TRBJ2-1	12	ASSSGQGNNEQF
TRBV6-5	NA	TRBJ2-5	11	ASTETGGETQY
TRBV6-1	once	TRBJ1-1	11	ASSPFTGGEAF
TRBV18	NA	TRBJ2-1	13	ASSRDRLAVNEQF
TRBV7-9	NA	TRBJ2-3	14	ASSLEDRPSTDTQY
TRBV30	NA	TRBJ1-5	11	AWSLTGDQPQH
TRBV5-5	NA	TRBJ2-3	15	ASSLRGGQGWQDTQY
TRBV14	NA	TRBJ1-2	15	ASSQEKGVEGIYGYT
TRBV11-2	few	TRBJ2-2	13	ASSLVLGATGELF
TRBV6-6	NA	TRBJ1-2	14	ASRQSGQGGAYGYT
TRBV2	NA	TRBJ1-5	14	ASSWDSAHSNQPQH
TRBV7-3	NA	TRBJ2-4	11	ASSQSVSGGQY
TRBV6-4	once	TRBJ2-3	12	ASRRDSGYDTQY
TRBV7-9	NA	TRBJ2-3	13	ASSLLAGDTDTQY